Only one count was recorded for the clone carrying this T cell receptor (beta chain). Its matching antigen is unknown. Libraries were prepared by immunoSEQ multiplex PCR; TCRdb keeps only in-frame clonotypes and omits some of them. Of fewer than 70,000 clones listed, around 85% are singletons. The sample comes from a study of OX40 agonist ivuxolimab in advanced cancers. Study overall: Past anti-PD-1, anti-PD-L1 or anti-CTLA-4 therapy was accepted, and 40% to 50% had received some.

Germline assignment: CDR1 MNHNY and CDR2 SVGAGI (reference sequence). This CDR3 is 14 amino acids long. With V trimmed by 4 bases and J by 9 bases, 5 bases remained unmatched. Study results and caveats: Compared with CD4+, CD8+ T cells on average had more expanded clones. Doses of 0.1 to 3.0 mg/kg were accompanied by clonal expansion of CD4+ and CD8+ blood T cells by week 6. The work left the antigen specificity of expanded peripheral T cells undetermined.

This sequence joins TRBV6-6 and TRBJ2-4; 11 nucleotides align to TRBD1. This TCR was recovered from an adult with an advanced solid tumor such as melanoma, head and neck, liver or kidney cancer. The sample consisted of CD4+ or CD8+ T cells sorted from blood, taken in a trial of the OX40 agonist ivuxolimab. CDR3 sequence: CASSFGQGASIQYF. The CDR3 DNA reads TGTGCCAGCAGTTTTGGACAGGGGGCTAGCATTCAGTACTTC.